Listed below are T cell receptor beta chains from one sample, sequenced in a study of response to subunit inactivated influenza vaccine. TCRdb ran MiXCR on the RT-PCR reads and lists one entry per CDR3 protein. This table has more than 400,000 distinct CDR3 sequences, under 8.5% appearing once. The sample was PBMCs from blood, taken less than 25 months after vaccination. The receptors stem from a man between 50 and 70 years old who received an inactivated influenza vaccine. Each CDR3 is given with its conserved first and last residue. The order of the fields is V gene, clone size, J gene, D gene, CDR3 protein, CDR3 DNA. The D gene is left open where the match is weak. Size tells how often a clone was seen (once, few, many) or the class of an expanded clone, and some rows leave it out.

>TRBV27|few|TRBJ2-5|.
CASSLTQGFETQYF
TGTGCCAGCAGTCTCACTCAGGGGTTTGAGACCCAGTACTTC
>TRBV7-2|.|TRBJ2-3|.
CASRSADTQYF
TGTGCCAGCCGGAGTGCAGATACGCAGTATTTT
>TRBV7-9|.|TRBJ1-1|.
CSSSHHGARGNTEAFF
TGTTCCAGCAGCCACCATGGGGCCAGGGGGAACACTGAAGCTTTCTTT
>TRBV20-1|.|TRBJ2-5|TRBD2
CSATTGGETQYF
TGCAGTGCTACAACGGGGGGGGAGACCCAGTACTTC
>TRBV5-5|few|TRBJ1-4|.
CASSAPNRATNEKLFF
TGTGCCAGCAGCGCACCGAACAGAGCAACTAATGAAAAACTGTTTTTT
>TRBV6-1|many|TRBJ2-5|TRBD2
CASSKAGAYETQYF
TGTGCCAGCAGTAAAGCGGGAGCTTATGAGACCCAGTACTTC
>TRBV6-2/TRBV6-3|.|TRBJ1-1|.
CASSYPRGLGTEAFF
TGTGCCAGCAGTTATCCCAGGGGATTGGGCACTGAAGCTTTCTTT
>TRBV6-1|.|TRBJ2-3|.
CASSALYGDTQYF
TGTGCCAGCAGTGCCCTGTATGGGGATACGCAGTATTTT
>TRBV7-9|many|TRBJ2-1|TRBD2
CASSRGASGNYEQFF
TGTGCCAGCAGTCGGGGGGCTAGCGGGAACTATGAGCAGTTCTTC
>TRBV7-2|.|TRBJ2-1|TRBD2
CASSLRTSDYNEQFF
TGTGCCAGCAGCCTCCGGACTAGCGACTACAATGAGCAGTTCTTC
>TRBV14|.|TRBJ2-1|.
CASSPEASARFGNEQFF
TGTGCCAGCAGCCCAGAGGCGAGCGCCCGCTTCGGGAATGAGCAGTTCTTC
>TRBV28|many|TRBJ2-7|.
CASTTSGSYEQYF
TGTGCCAGCACCACGTCGGGCAGCTACGAGCAGTACTTC
>TRBV28|.|TRBJ2-7|.
CASRPGQRYEQYF
TGTGCCAGCAGACCAGGACAGCGATACGAGCAGTACTTC
>TRBV20-1|many|TRBJ1-2|.
CSARASLNYGYTF
TGCAGTGCTAGGGCCTCTCTCAACTATGGCTACACCTTC
>TRBV7-6|few|TRBJ2-1|TRBD1
CASSLYGQGAGNEQFF
TGTGCCAGCAGCTTATACGGACAGGGGGCGGGTAATGAGCAGTTCTTC
>TRBV20-1|few|TRBJ2-3|TRBD2
CSAKGLAGRTDTQYF
TGCAGTGCTAAAGGACTAGCGGGGCGCACAGATACGCAGTATTTT
>TRBV11-2|.|TRBJ1-3|.
CASSQGVLPGNTIYF
TGTGCCAGCAGCCAAGGGGTACTGCCCGGAAACACCATATATTTT
>TRBV10-2|.|TRBJ2-3|TRBD1
CASSEDRGRTDTQYF
TGCGCCAGCAGTGAAGACAGGGGGCGCACAGATACGCAGTATTTT
>TRBV20-1|.|TRBJ2-5|TRBD1
CSALRGQLQETQYF
TGCAGTGCCCTTAGGGGGCAGCTCCAAGAGACCCAGTACTTC
>TRBV4-1|.|TRBJ2-3|.
CASSLTARKDTQYF
TGCGCCAGCAGCTTGACGGCCCGCAAAGATACGCAGTATTTT
>TRBV7-2|few|TRBJ2-7|TRBD2
CASSPAWTSGSPQYF
TGTGCCAGCAGCCCGGCGTGGACTAGCGGGAGCCCTCAGTACTTC
>TRBV29-1|.|TRBJ2-3|.
CSVVFGLSTQYF
TGCAGCGTTGTTTTTGGGCTTTCTACGCAGTATTTT
>TRBV7-8|few|TRBJ2-3|.
CASSLQPADTQYF
TGTGCCAGCAGCTTACAACCGGCGGATACGCAGTATTTT
>TRBV27|.|TRBJ2-3|.
CASRLGLDTDTQYF
TGTGCCAGCAGACTTGGGCTGGACACAGATACGCAGTATTTT
>TRBV12-3/TRBV12-4|few|TRBJ2-7|TRBD2
CASTLGGGEQYF
TGTGCCAGCACCCTGGGGGGGGGCGAGCAGTACTTC
>TRBV12-3/TRBV12-4|many|TRBJ2-2|.
CASTIGGGISAGELFF
TGTGCCAGCACCATCGGTGGGGGGATTTCGGCCGGGGAGCTGTTTTTT
>TRBV7-8|.|TRBJ2-7|.
CASSLAGPGYYEQYF
TGTGCCAGCAGCTTAGCGGGACCCGGCTACTACGAGCAGTACTTC
>TRBV20-1|.|TRBJ2-5|.
CSARTIVWGETQYF
TGCAGTGCTAGAACGATAGTGTGGGGGGAGACCCAGTACTTC